The 17 T cell receptor beta chains given below trace back to one sample, sequenced in a study of blood T cell repertoires in COVID-19. Libraries were prepared by immunoSEQ multiplex PCR; TCRdb keeps only in-frame clonotypes and omits some of them. The sample lists some 310,000 clones; roughly nine tenths were seen once. Sequencing input: peripheral blood. The receptors stem from a woman in her 30s with COVID-19, enrolled during active disease.

The J gene is TRBJ1-1, the V gene TRBV2; no firm D call. The V gene's germline CDR1 is SNHLY and CDR2 FYNNEI. The V gene lost 4 bases and the J gene lost 1 base, with 10 bases spanning the gap. CDR3 length: 14 amino acids. The CDR3 reads CASSANGRNTEAFF. The CDR3 nucleotides are TGTGCCAGCAGTGCGAACGGTAGGAACACTGAAGCTTTCTTT.

V and J are TRBV19 and TRBJ1-5, with 10 bases aligning to TRBD1. The trim removed 10 bases at V and 3 bases at J, leaving 6 bases unmatched. The CDR3 loop spans 14 amino acids. Per germline, CDR1 LNHDA and CDR2 SQIVND (reference sequence). The CDR3 sequence: CATQTGGLNQPQHF. In DNA, the CDR3 is TGTGCCACTCAGACAGGGGGCCTCAATCAGCCCCAGCATTTT.

The V gene is TRBV7-2, the J gene TRBJ2-5; maybe TRBD1 (5 bases). The CDR3 runs 16 residues. Trimming pared 2 bases from V and 5 bases from J, leaving 18 bases between. Germline CDR1 reads SGHTA; CDR2 reads FQGNSA. This chain's CDR3 is CASSLKGRVSWETQYF. Here the CDR3 DNA reads TGTGCCAGCAGCTTAAAGGGCAGGGTTAGCTGGGAGACCCAGTACTTC.

CDR3 nucleotide sequence: TGTGCCAGCAGCGCATGGGCGGGAGGGCCAGATACGCAGTATTTT. Translated, it gives CASSAWAGGPDTQYF. V is TRBV9 and J is TRBJ2-3; TRBD2 matches 9 bases. Unmatched junction bases numbered 6, after V lost 3 bases and J lost 4 bases. Germline CDR1 and CDR2: SGDLS and YYNGEE. CDR3 length: 15 amino acids.

As concerns this clone: The junction differs from germline at one of its ends, possibly a read error. V usage is TRBV13 and J usage is TRBJ2-1, with 8 bases that match TRBD2. The CDR3 sequence is 12 residues long. In germline, CDR1 is PRHDT, CDR2 FYEKMQ (reference sequence). The CDR3: CASSLGREAIVF. The CDR3 DNA sequence: TGTGCCAGCAGCTTAGGGCGGGAGGCCATAGTCTTC.

The genes are TRBV7-2 and TRBJ2-3; 9 nucleotides align to TRBD2. The CDR3 sequence is 14 residues long. After removal of 2 bases from V and 4 bases from J, the junction contained 1 base not matched to a gene. Germline-derived CDR1 and CDR2 are SGHTA and FQGNSA. The CDR3: CASSLIAGADTQYF. The CDR3 DNA follows: TGTGCCAGCAGCTTAATAGCGGGAGCAGATACGCAGTATTTT.

The chain employs TRBV7-9 and TRBJ2-5; a weak D match, TRBD2 (6 bases). This CDR3 spans 16 amino acids. The V end was cut by 6 bases, the J end by 0 bases, with 17 bases between. From germline, CDR1 is SEHNR and CDR2 FQNEAQ (reference sequence). The CDR3 DNA follows: TGTGCCAGCAGGTCTTTTTTGGACTACGACCAAGAGACCCAGTACTTC. It specifies CASRSFLDYDQETQYF.

The CDR3: CASSESPGAPRQYF. CDR3 in DNA: TGCGCCAGCAGTGAGTCACCAGGGGCGCCACGGCAGTACTTC. The rearrangement joins TRBV10-1 to TRBJ2-7; maybe TRBD1 (6 bases). V lost 0 bases and J lost 9, with 15 bases in between. The germline V gene encodes CDR1 WNHNN and CDR2 SYGVQD (reference sequence). The CDR3 runs 14 residues.

Of note for this clone: The same CDR3 arises from other DNA sequences in this sample as well. The gene calls are TRBV5-1 and TRBJ2-3; 9 bases agree with TRBD1. The CDR3 covers 14 residues. Trimming took 3 bases from V and 3 from J; bases not matched to a gene: 2. The germline V gene encodes CDR1 SGHRS and CDR2 YFSETQ. The CDR3 DNA follows: TGCGCCAGCAGCTCCGGGACAGGGACAGATACGCAGTATTTT. This encodes CASSSGTGTDTQYF.

The gene calls are TRBV5-1 and TRBJ1-3; weak D call: TRBD1 (5 bases). The CDR3 sequence is 13 residues long. Germline CDR1 and CDR2: SGHRS and YFSETQ. The V gene lost 5 bases and the J gene lost 4 bases, with 10 bases spanning the gap. This CDR3 reads CASSQGSGNTIYF. In DNA form, the CDR3 reads TGCGCCAGCAGTCAGGGATCCGGAAACACCATATATTTT.

The chain combines TRBV5-1 with TRBJ2-7, with TRBD1 identical over 8 bases. V dropped 0 bases and J dropped 3; count of bases not matched to a gene: 2. This CDR3 contains 14 residues. Germline V gives CDR1 SGHRS, CDR2 YFSETQ. The CDR3 loop reads CASSLAQGDYEQYF. DNA for the CDR3: TGCGCCAGCAGCTTGGCACAGGGGGACTACGAGCAGTACTTC.

This chain uses TRBV7-8 with TRBJ1-5, with TRBD1 matching over 7 bases. Germline values: CDR1 SGHVS, CDR2 FQNEAQ. This CDR3 is built from 15 residues. J gave up 0 bases and V 5 bases, and 4 bases lay outside the gene matches. The CDR3 region has the DNA TGTGCCAGCAGCACGGGACAGTCTAGCAATCAGCCCCAGCATTTT. This gives the protein CASSTGQSSNQPQHF.

The rearrangement links TRBV27 to TRBJ1-4, with D perhaps TRBD1 (5 bases). The CDR3 consists of 15 residues. V lost 1 base and J 7 bases, leaving 13 bases between the germline ends. The germline V gene has CDR1 MNHEY and CDR2 SMNVEV (reference sequence). The CDR3 nucleotides are TGTGCCAGCAGTTTATGGGGGGGAGGCGGTGAAAAACTGTTTTTT. Its translation is CASSLWGGGGEKLFF. Full variable domain (remainder filled in from reference TRBV27 and TRBJ1-4): EAQVTQNPRYLITVTGKKLTVTCSQNMNHEYMSWYRQDPGLGLRQIYYSMNVEVTDKGDVPEGYKVSRKEKRNFPLILESPSPNQTSLYFCASSLWGGGGEKLFFGSGTQLSVL.

The chain has TRBV5-1 and TRBJ2-7; maybe TRBD2 (5 bases). The germline CDR1 and CDR2 sequences are SGHRS and YFSETQ. Between the trimmed V and J ends, which lost 0 bases and 2 bases, there was a span of 9 bases. There are 14 residues in the CDR3. The CDR3 region is CASSLDMRAYEQYF. The CDR3 DNA is TGCGCCAGCAGCTTGGACATGAGGGCCTACGAGCAGTACTTC.

This clone was picked up one time. This chain uses TRBV29-1 with TRBJ2-7; 10 bases are a match to TRBD2. Germline CDR1 and CDR2: SQVTM and ANQGSEA. Losses at the gene ends were 6 bases for V and 0 bases for J; bases not matched to a gene: 5. CDR3 length: 14 amino acids. The CDR3 coding sequence is TGCAGCGTGTGGACTAGCGGTTCCTCCTACGAGCAGTACTTC. Its protein is CSVWTSGSSYEQYF.

The V and J genes are TRBV15 and TRBJ2-1; 7 bases agree with TRBD2. The V gene end was trimmed by 4 bases and the J gene end by 1 base; junction bases not matched to a gene: 4. This CDR3 is 15 amino acids long. Germline V gene lookup returns CDR1 LNHNV and CDR2 YYDKDF (reference sequence). This CDR3 is CATSIPAGSYNEQFF. CDR3 nucleotide sequence: TGTGCCACCAGCATCCCAGCGGGGTCCTACAATGAGCAGTTCTTC.

The CDR3 loop is CSVSQGSGNTIYF. CDR3 DNA: TGCAGCGTTTCTCAGGGGTCTGGAAACACCATATATTTT. The chain is built from TRBV29-1 and TRBJ1-3; maybe TRBD1 (6 bases). The CDR3 length is 13 residues. The V gene's germline CDR1 is SQVTM and CDR2 ANQGSEA. V lost 5 bases to trimming and J lost 1 base, with 9 bases between them.